The 26 T cell receptor beta chains below were found in one sample sequenced in a study of T cell repertoires in cytomegalovirus infection. TCRdb independently ran MiXCR on the reads; one entry per CDR3 protein. The table shows about 320,000 distinct CDR3 sequences, with more than 8% occurring only once. Sequencing used PBMCs. Every receptor here comes from a human donor in good health (CMV status not recorded). Some clones in this sample may be carry-over from other donors' samples.

The V gene is TRBV5-1, the J gene TRBJ1-2; TRBD1 is a possible D gene (5 bases). Germline CDR1 reads SGHRS; CDR2 reads YFSETQ. V dropped 4 bases and J dropped 7 bases, with 29 bases sitting between them. The CDR3 covers 18 residues. CDR3 in amino acids: CASSLDVGAGTRMSGYTF. CDR3 sequence (DNA): TGCGCCAGCAGCCTGGATGTCGGGGCGGGGACCCGAATGAGTGGCTACACCTTC.

This clonotype was counted ten times or more. The chain joins TRBV4-1 to TRBJ1-2, with D maybe TRBD1 (6 bases). Trimming removed 0 bases at V and 4 bases at J, with 18 bases between. Per germline, CDR1 MGHRA and CDR2 YSYEKL. The CDR3 totals 17 residues. CDR3 amino acids: CASSQEGGDRLRYGYTF. The CDR3 region has the DNA TGCGCCAGCAGCCAAGAAGGGGGGGACCGGTTACGCTATGGCTACACCTTC.

Remarks on this clonotype: A much larger clone is a single base away; this may be a read error. This chain connects TRBV5-1 to TRBJ2-7, with D uncertain. Trimming shortened V by 0 bases and J by 6 bases, and 16 bases separated the two germline ends. Germline assignment: CDR1 SGHRS and CDR2 YFSETQ. The CDR3 length is 15 residues. In DNA, the CDR3 is TGCGCCAGCAGCTTGGAGTACATGGTGCAAGGCGAGCAGTACTTC. Its translation is CASSLEYMVQGEQYF.

This clonotype was observed a handful of times. The V gene is TRBV7-9, the J gene TRBJ1-2; a possible D gene is TRBD1 (6 bases). The V end lost 0 bases, the J end lost 7 bases, and 18 bases lay between the germline ends. CDR1 SEHNR and CDR2 FQNEAQ come from the germline V gene (reference sequence). CDR3 length: 16 amino acids. The CDR3 is CASSLAGGDLMVGYTF. The DNA of the CDR3 is TGTGCCAGCAGCTTAGCCGGGGGCGACCTGATGGTTGGCTACACCTTC.

This clonotype was found a few times. This chain joins TRBV6-2 or TRBV6-3 and TRBJ2-1; 7 nucleotides agree with TRBD1. Germline values: CDR1 MNHEY, CDR2 SVGEGT. The CDR3 length is 15 residues. The J segment lost 4 bases and the V segment lost 9 bases, leaving 12 bases of the junction unmatched. DNA for the CDR3: TGTGCCAGTAGGATACGGGACAGACCTTACAATGAGCAGTTCTTC. It is translated as CASRIRDRPYNEQFF.

This clonotype was picked up many times. V gene TRBV7-3 combines with J gene TRBJ2-3; TRBD2 might be the D (5 bases). V was pared by 1 base and J by 4 bases, with 18 bases between. The germline V gene has CDR1 SGHTA and CDR2 FQGTGA. CDR3 length equals 17 residues. The CDR3 reads CASSLMGSVGSADTQYF. The CDR3 DNA sequence: TGTGCCAGCAGCTTAATGGGTAGCGTGGGTAGCGCAGATACGCAGTATTTT.

In its sample, this clonotype was seen once. Since a much larger clone is just one base distant, this may be a read error. The chain employs TRBV12-3 or TRBV12-4 and TRBJ1-5; D is uncertain. This CDR3 is built from 11 residues. CDR3 region: CASSFGQFQRF. The CDR3 DNA sequence: TGTGCCAGCAGTTTTGGGCAGTTCCAGCGTTTT.

The chain links TRBV6-4 to TRBJ2-1; TRBD2 agrees at 9 bases. Germline V gene lookup returns CDR1 MRHNA and CDR2 SNTAGT. The CDR3 covers 15 residues. J was trimmed by 5 bases and V by 5 bases; bases with no gene match: 7. This chain's CDR3 is CASSLIGGRDNEQFF. CDR3 nucleotides: TGTGCCAGCAGTCTGATAGGCGGGAGGGACAATGAGCAGTTCTTC.

In this sample, this clonotype turned up many times. This chain connects TRBV20-1 to TRBJ1-5; the D gene is possibly TRBD1 (6 bases). The V end was cut by 1 base, the J end by 0 bases, with 16 bases between. CDR1 is DFQATT and CDR2 is SNEGSKA in the germline V gene (reference sequence). This CDR3 is 17 amino acids long. CDR3 nucleotide sequence: TGCAGTGCTAGAGGGGACACCCCAGACTTTAGCAATCAGCCCCAGCATTTT. Protein product: CSARGDTPDFSNQPQHF.

This clonotype was detected only a few times. The rearrangement uses TRBV12-3 or TRBV12-4 and TRBJ2-1; 7 positions match TRBD2. Trimming took 5 bases from V and 3 from J; bases not matched to a gene: 7. The CDR3 extends over 15 amino acids. The DNA for the CDR3 is TGTGCCAGCAGTCAGCGCGGGAGTAACTACAATGAGCAGTTCTTC. Protein product: CASSQRGSNYNEQFF.

The rearrangement uses TRBV4-2 and TRBJ2-7, with D unresolved. Looked up from germline, CDR1 is LGHNA and CDR2 is YNFKEQ. The CDR3 length is 13 residues. V was shortened by 0 bases and J by 0 bases, with 3 bases between the two germline ends. The CDR3 loop reads CASSQDFSYEQYF. Here the CDR3 DNA reads TGTGCCAGCAGCCAAGACTTCTCCTACGAGCAGTACTTC.

This clonotype was detected a few times. The chain joins TRBV9 to TRBJ1-4; 8 bases line up with TRBD1. Germline CDR1 and CDR2: SGDLS and YYNGEE. Trimming took 4 bases from V and 4 from J; bases not matched to a gene: 6. This CDR3 spans 15 amino acids. The CDR3 DNA reads TGTGCCAGCAGCAATGGACAGGGTGGTAATGAAAAACTGTTTTTT. This translates into CASSNGQGGNEKLFF.

Many counts were recorded for this clonotype. This rearrangement joins TRBV6-1 to TRBJ2-1, with D perhaps matching TRBD1 (5 bases). This CDR3 spans 12 amino acids. The V end lost 8 bases, the J end lost 7 bases, and 12 bases lay between the germline ends. The germline gives CDR1 MNHNS, CDR2 SASEGT. CDR3 DNA: TGTGCCAGCGGTATGGGGCCGAATGAGCAGTTCTTC. It translates to CASGMGPNEQFF.

As for this clonotype: The conserved phenylalanine or tryptophan is not found at the CDR3 terminus, so this likely reflects a read error. V and J are TRBV6-6 and TRBJ1-1; tentative D call: TRBD1 (6 bases). Deletions cut 1 base from V and 5 bases from J, with 14 bases between. The CDR3 contains 15 residues. The V gene's germline CDR1 is MNHNY and CDR2 SVGAGI (reference sequence). The CDR3 DNA is TGTGCCAGCAGTTACTTAGAAGGGGGTGGGACTGAAGCTTTCCTT. Encoded protein: CASSYLEGGGTEAFL.

Only one count was recorded for this clonotype. CDR3 DNA sequence: TGTGCCACCGGCGATCTTAACAATGAGCAGTTCTTC. It codes for CATGDLNNEQFF. The rearrangement joins TRBV24-1 to TRBJ2-1, with D unresolved. The V end lost 9 bases, the J end lost 5 bases, and 10 bases lay between the germline ends. The CDR3 consists of 12 residues. The germline gives CDR1 KGHDR, CDR2 SFDVKD.

This chain joins TRBV19 and TRBJ2-5, with D hard to call. Deletions cut 2 bases from V and 3 bases from J, with 1 base between. Germline V gene lookup returns CDR1 LNHDA and CDR2 SQIVND (reference sequence). The CDR3 contains 11 residues. This CDR3 is CASSIKETQYF. For the CDR3, the DNA is TGTGCCAGTAGTATAAAAGAGACCCAGTACTTC.

This clonotype was counted only a few times. This sequence joins TRBV12-3 or TRBV12-4 and TRBJ1-2, with 12 bases fitting TRBD1. Unmatched junction bases numbered 6, after V lost 6 bases and J lost 7 bases. CDR3 size: 14 residues. This CDR3 reads CASRLGQGAGGYTF. The CDR3 DNA follows: TGTGCCAGCAGGCTGGGACAGGGGGCCGGTGGCTACACCTTC.

The V call is TRBV6-2 or TRBV6-3, the J call TRBJ2-1, with 10 positions matching TRBD2. This CDR3 has 16 residues. Germline trimming cut 4 bases from V and 4 bases from J; bases unmatched to any gene: 7. Germline assignment: CDR1 MNHEY and CDR2 SVGEGT. DNA for the CDR3: TGTGCCAGCAGTTCGAATAGACTAGCGGGTTACAATGAGCAGTTCTTC. Protein product: CASSSNRLAGYNEQFF.

The table lists this clonotype with a few counts. V usage is TRBV6-2 or TRBV6-3 and J usage is TRBJ2-3, with 8 bases aligning to TRBD1. Per the germline V gene, CDR1 is MNHEY and CDR2 is SVGEGT. With V trimmed by 4 bases and J by 6 bases, 15 bases remained unmatched. The CDR3 is 17 residues long. The CDR3, as DNA: TGTGCCAGCAGTTCCCTAACAGGGGGTCTTCTACTGGATACGCAGTATTTT. Its translation: CASSSLTGGLLLDTQYF.

There are many counts of this clonotype. This chain uses TRBV10-3 with TRBJ2-5; 9 bases are a match to TRBD1. CDR1 and CDR2 from the germline V gene are ENHRY and SYGVKD. J was trimmed by 3 bases and V by 10 bases; bases with no gene match: 15. The CDR3 length is 16 residues. CDR3 region: CATWTGAQGHEETQYF. The CDR3 DNA reads TGTGCCACCTGGACAGGGGCTCAGGGTCACGAAGAGACCCAGTACTTC.

Many counts were recorded for this clonotype. V usage is TRBV12-3 or TRBV12-4 and J usage is TRBJ2-3; 9 positions agree with TRBD2. CDR3 length: 19 residues. The J segment lost 2 bases and the V segment lost 3 bases, leaving 15 bases of the junction unmatched. DNA of the CDR3: TGTGCCAGCAGTTTTCTTCTTCGGGCTAGCGGGGAGAACACAGATACGCAGTATTTT. Protein: CASSFLLRASGENTDTQYF.

This clonotype was detected many times. The chain recombines TRBV7-3 with TRBJ2-5; the D is unclear. The CDR3 consists of 13 residues. Germline CDR1 SGHTA, CDR2 FQGTGA. Trimming cost V 5 bases and J 5 bases, with 12 bases left between them. The CDR3 nucleotides are TGTGCCAGCAGCCGATCCCATGCGGAGACCCAGTACTTC. Protein: CASSRSHAETQYF.

Only a few counts were recorded for this clonotype. The V and J genes are TRBV20-1 and TRBJ1-1; D is ambiguous. V dropped 3 bases and J dropped 6 bases, with 11 bases sitting between them. Germline values: CDR1 DFQATT, CDR2 SNEGSKA (reference sequence). The CDR3 extends over 12 amino acids. In DNA, the CDR3 is TGCAGTGCTAGGGGAGAAATTCCTGAAGCTTTCTTT. Its translation is CSARGEIPEAFF.

This clonotype was recorded a few times. The J gene is TRBJ1-1, the V gene TRBV7-9; D unclear. V gave up 7 bases and J gave up 1 base, with 16 bases separating them. CDR3 length equals 15 residues. The V gene's germline CDR1 is SEHNR and CDR2 FQNEAQ (reference sequence). The CDR3 coding sequence is TGTGCCAGCACCCGGAGGACGGTTGAGAACACTGAAGCTTTCTTT. Translated, it gives CASTRRTVENTEAFF.

The gene calls are TRBV2 and TRBJ1-5, with D unresolved. Germline loops: CDR1 SNHLY, CDR2 FYNNEI. V was clipped by 5 bases and J by 8 bases, with 16 bases between them. The CDR3 has 14 residues. The CDR3 DNA is TGTGCCAGCAGTCCCTCGGGCCTCGGAGAGCCCCAGCATTTT. It codes for CASSPSGLGEPQHF.

This clonotype appeared many times. One end of the junction is discordant with germline, which a read error may explain. The V call is TRBV7-6, the J call TRBJ1-2, with 7 nucleotides matching TRBD1. Germline V gives CDR1 SGHVS, CDR2 FNYEAQ. There are 16 residues in the CDR3. The CDR3: CASSLGSKGQIYGYHF. CDR3 nucleotide sequence: TGTGCCAGCAGCCTAGGGTCAAAGGGACAGATCTATGGCTACCACTTC.